The 24 T cell receptor beta chains below all came from one sample that was sequenced in a study of shared clonotypes between healthy human individuals. Naive CD8 populations comprised CD45RO-negative cells positively selected for CCR7, excluding terminally differentiated effector memory CD45RA+ cells. Method: immunoSEQ multiplex PCR; TCRdb's copy keeps in-frame clones and lacks some. The repertoire includes about 2,100,000 clones, 90% to 95% of them detected once, and about 1.5% sits in the top ten. The specimen was naive CD8+ T cells from PBMCs. These receptors all come from a man aged 18 to 30 in good health. Some clones in this sample may be carry-over from other donors' samples.

The chain links TRBV6-5 to TRBJ2-7; 9 bases agree with TRBD1. CDR1 MNHEY and CDR2 SVGAGI come from the germline V gene. V lost 5 bases and J lost 3; bases outside the gene matches: 5. CDR3 length: 14 residues. CDR3 residues: CASSPTGGLYEQYF. CDR3 in DNA: TGTGCCAGCAGTCCCACAGGGGGCCTCTACGAGCAGTACTTC.

The chain employs TRBV4-3 and TRBJ2-2, with 7 positions matching TRBD2. CDR3 length: 17 residues. Germline CDR1 is LGHNA and CDR2 is YSLEER. The V and J ends lost 4 bases and 7 bases, in that order; junction bases with no gene match: 15. CDR3 region: CASSPGWGGGPGGELFF. The CDR3 bases are TGCGCCAGCAGCCCAGGATGGGGGGGAGGGCCTGGCGGGGAGCTGTTTTTT.

The V call is TRBV4-1, the J call TRBJ2-7, with a possible D match to TRBD2 (6 bases). This CDR3 is built from 15 residues. V lost 4 bases and J lost 1, with 14 bases in between. CDR1 and CDR2 from the germline V gene are MGHRA and YSYEKL. Here the CDR3 DNA reads TGCGCCAGCAGCCGTCGGGAGTCAGGGTCCTACGAGCAGTACTTC. Protein sequence: CASSRRESGSYEQYF.

The chain joins TRBV7-8 to TRBJ2-7; possible D gene TRBD2, 5 bases. Germline V gives CDR1 SGHVS, CDR2 FQNEAQ. The CDR3 runs 13 residues. V lost 3 bases to trimming and J lost 0 bases, with 6 bases between them. The CDR3 DNA is TGTGCCAGCAGCTTCGGGGTCTCCTACGAGCAGTACTTC. Encoded protein: CASSFGVSYEQYF.

The table lists this clone with a count of one. The chain uses TRBV30 and TRBJ2-1; the D is unclear. From germline, CDR1 is GTSNPN and CDR2 SVGIG (reference sequence). This CDR3 is 14 amino acids long. V was trimmed by 4 bases and J by 1 base, leaving 11 bases between them. As DNA, the CDR3 is TGTGCCTGGACGGGTTTAGGATCCTACAATGAGCAGTTCTTC. This gives the protein CAWTGLGSYNEQFF.

As DNA, the CDR3 is TGCAGCACTGGCGGGGGACAGCATGGCTACACCTTC. This gives the protein CSTGGGQHGYTF. The V and J genes are TRBV29-1 and TRBJ1-2; 7 bases map to TRBD1. The CDR3 length is 12 residues. Losses at the gene ends were 8 bases for V and 6 bases for J; bases not matched to a gene: 9. Germline CDR1 reads SQVTM; CDR2 reads ANQGSEA.

Of note for this clone: The sample has other DNA sequences that encode this CDR3 too. This chain joins TRBV2 and TRBJ1-2; no definite D call. Deletions cut 1 base from V and 5 bases from J, with 8 bases between. The germline CDR1 and CDR2 sequences are SNHLY and FYNNEI. This CDR3 has 13 amino acids. CDR3 nucleotides: TGTGCCAGCAGTGAAGGAGCGGCATATGGCTACACCTTC. Translation: CASSEGAAYGYTF.

The chain links TRBV7-3 to TRBJ1-5; no clear D gene. CDR1 and CDR2 (germline): SGHTA, FQGTGA. The V end lost 2 bases, the J end lost 4 bases, and 6 bases lay between the germline ends. This CDR3 has 13 amino acids. Here the CDR3 reads CASSLSGNQPQHF. The DNA for the CDR3 is TGTGCCAGCAGCTTATCGGGGAATCAGCCCCAGCATTTT.

This clone has only one observation. This chain joins TRBV5-1 and TRBJ2-2; D may match TRBD1 or TRBD2 (5 bases each). The CDR3 runs to 16 residues. In germline, CDR1 is SGHRS, CDR2 YFSETQ. V was trimmed by 4 bases and J by 4 bases, leaving 17 bases between them. The CDR3, as DNA: TGCGCCAGCAGCCCGCGTCGGCCTGGGGGCACCGGGGAGCTGTTTTTT. Translated, it gives CASSPRRPGGTGELFF.

The CDR3 protein is CAISESGGSGELFF. In DNA, the CDR3 is TGTGCCATCAGTGAGTCAGGGGGCTCCGGGGAGCTGTTTTTT. The chain uses TRBV10-3 and TRBJ2-2, with TRBD1 matching 7 bases. Germline V gene data show CDR1 as ENHRY and CDR2 as SYGVKD. J gave up 6 bases and V 0 bases, and 1 base lay outside the gene matches. The CDR3 has 14 residues.

The chain links TRBV5-1 to TRBJ2-1; a weak D match, TRBD1 (6 bases). V was shortened by 0 bases and J by 8 bases, with 15 bases between the two germline ends. The germline CDR1 and CDR2 sequences are SGHRS and YFSETQ. The CDR3 runs to 15 residues. The CDR3 loop is CASSLGTTGLDEQFF. The DNA for the CDR3 is TGCGCCAGCAGCTTGGGAACCACAGGGCTCGATGAGCAGTTCTTC.

This sequence joins TRBV25-1 and TRBJ2-5, with D uncertain. The length of the CDR3 is 13 residues. V was pared by 0 bases and J by 2 bases, with 4 bases between. Per germline, CDR1 MGHDK and CDR2 SYGVNS. CDR3 DNA sequence: TGTGCCAGCAGTGAATACGGGCAAGAGACCCAGTACTTC. This sequence encodes CASSEYGQETQYF.

This chain connects TRBV5-6 to TRBJ2-1; D might be TRBD2 (6 bases). Between the trimmed V and J ends, which lost 4 bases and 7 bases, there was a span of 21 bases. CDR1 is SGHDT, CDR2 YYEEEE, per germline. This CDR3 is 16 amino acids long. CDR3 in amino acids: CASSLPTLLGGNEQFF. CDR3 DNA: TGTGCCAGCAGCCTTCCCACCCTACTAGGAGGGAATGAGCAGTTCTTC.

The rearrangement uses TRBV6-1 and TRBJ2-1, with 9 positions matching TRBD2. This CDR3 has 17 amino acids. Germline V gene lookup returns CDR1 MNHNS and CDR2 SASEGT. The J segment lost 2 bases and the V segment lost 3 bases, leaving 8 bases of the junction unmatched. In nucleotides, the CDR3 is TGTGCCAGCAGTGAGGCCATGGGACTAGCTGCCTACAATGAGCAGTTCTTC. Translated, it gives CASSEAMGLAAYNEQFF.

The chain employs TRBV6-5 and TRBJ2-1; D not certain. Germline CDR1 reads MNHEY; CDR2 reads SVGAGI. CDR3 length: 13 residues. V lost 3 bases to trimming and J lost 6 bases, with 9 bases between them. CDR3 nucleotide sequence: TGTGCCAGCAGTTATGGTCGAGGCAATGAGCAGTTCTTC. This gives the protein CASSYGRGNEQFF.

This chain uses TRBV6-5 with TRBJ2-6; 7 bases fit TRBD1. CDR1 and CDR2 from the germline V gene are MNHEY and SVGAGI. The J segment lost 10 bases and the V segment lost 5 bases, leaving 5 bases of the junction unmatched. CDR3 length: 13 residues. This CDR3 is CASSEGTVNVLTF. In DNA, the CDR3 is TGTGCCAGCAGTGAGGGGACAGTGAACGTCCTGACTTTC.

The genes are TRBV4-3 and TRBJ1-1, with D unclear. CDR1 is LGHNA and CDR2 is YSLEER in the germline V gene. This CDR3 has 15 amino acids. V dropped 4 bases and J dropped 1 base, with 13 bases sitting between them. The CDR3 here is CASSPVLTGNTEAFF. CDR3 nucleotides: TGCGCCAGCAGCCCCGTCCTGACGGGGAACACTGAAGCTTTCTTT.

This chain joins TRBV2 and TRBJ2-1; D remains unclear. CDR1 is SNHLY, CDR2 FYNNEI, per germline. V gave up 5 bases and J gave up 10 bases, with 9 bases separating them. The CDR3 extends over 11 amino acids. In nucleotides, the CDR3 is TGTGCCAGCAGTTCGGGCAGCGAGCAGTTCTTC. Protein: CASSSGSEQFF.

This clone has just a few counts. V is TRBV6-4 and J is TRBJ2-7; the match to TRBD1 covers 7 bases. This CDR3 has 13 amino acids. V gave up 8 bases and J gave up 3 bases; unmatched junction bases: 7. Germline-derived CDR1 and CDR2 are MRHNA and SNTAGT. CDR3 in DNA: TGTGCCAGCGAGTGGGACAGAGACTACGAGCAGTACTTC. This translates into CASEWDRDYEQYF.

The gene calls are TRBV2 and TRBJ1-2; 8 bases match TRBD1. The CDR3 runs 12 residues. The germline V gene has CDR1 SNHLY and CDR2 FYNNEI. J gave up 4 bases and V 8 bases, and 3 bases lay outside the gene matches. The CDR3 coding sequence is TGTGCCAGCCGGACAGGGCTCTATGGCTACACCTTC. This codes for CASRTGLYGYTF.

V is TRBV7-9 and J is TRBJ2-7; tentative D call: TRBD2 (6 bases). V shed 3 bases and J shed 4 bases, with 13 bases lying between them. This CDR3 is built from 14 residues. In germline, CDR1 is SEHNR, CDR2 FQNEAQ (reference sequence). CDR3 nucleotide sequence: TGTGCCAGCAGCTTTGGAGGGGATGGATACGAGCAGTACTTC. Its protein is CASSFGGDGYEQYF. The whole variable domain, remainder taken from reference TRBV7-9 and TRBJ2-7, is DTGVSQNPRHKITKRGQNVTFRCDPISEHNRLYWYRQTLGQGPEFLTYFQNEAQLEKSRLLSDRFSAERPKGSFSTLEIQRTEQGDSAMYLCASSFGGDGYEQYFGPGTRLTVT.

The rearrangement joins TRBV5-1 to TRBJ2-7, with D perhaps matching TRBD2 (6 bases). The ends were cut back, 4 bases at V and 4 bases at J, with 18 bases in the middle. The CDR3 contains 15 residues. Germline V gene data show CDR1 as SGHRS and CDR2 as YFSETQ. CDR3 nucleotides: TGCGCCAGCAGCCCCGGGGCAGGGCTAGCGTACGAGCAGTACTTC. Its protein is CASSPGAGLAYEQYF.

This clone came up once. The chain combines TRBV4-1 with TRBJ2-1; the match to TRBD2 covers 13 bases. The germline V gene encodes CDR1 MGHRA and CDR2 YSYEKL. This CDR3 is 17 amino acids long. The V and J ends lost 1 base and 7 bases, in that order; junction bases with no gene match: 7. The CDR3 DNA follows: TGCGCCAGCAGCCAAGTTGAGGGACTAGCGGGGATAAATGAGCAGTTCTTC. It translates to CASSQVEGLAGINEQFF.

This rearrangement joins TRBV7-9 to TRBJ2-2; 7 bases line up with TRBD2. Germline V gene lookup returns CDR1 SEHNR and CDR2 FQNEAQ (reference sequence). Trimming at V came to 2 bases and at J to 2 bases, leaving 11 bases not matched to a gene. This CDR3 is built from 18 residues. The CDR3 DNA follows: TGTGCCAGCAGCTTAAGGGGCGGGAGAGGCCCCAACACCGGGGAGCTGTTTTTT. Protein product: CASSLRGGRGPNTGELFF.